The 28 T cell receptor beta chains presented below share a single source sample, sequenced in a study of identical twins (dated by TCRdb to the mid-2010s). Libraries were built with 5' RACE. Sequencing was performed on an Illumina HiSeq 2000. TCRdb handled the public reads itself, with Q25 trimming in fastp and clone calling in MiXCR, and kept productive beta chains. Rows are unified per CDR3 protein, each entry keeping the most common DNA and genes. For this sample the table gives 1,800,000 or so distinct CDR3 sequences, of which under 35% were detected only once. The ten top clones hold more than 0.25% of the sample. Sequences were obtained from cord blood. The receptors originated from a newborn girl in good health.

A remark on this clonotype: Since a much larger clone is just one base distant, this may be a read error. V and J are TRBV28 and TRBJ2-5; possibly TRBD1 or TRBD2 for D (5 bases each). CDR1 and CDR2 (germline): MDHEN, SYDVKM. V shed 5 bases and J shed 11 bases, with 18 bases lying between them. The CDR3 loop spans 13 amino acids. CDR3 region: CASSRDASNEQYF. The CDR3 DNA is TGTGCCAGCAGTAGGGACGCCTCCAATGAGCAGTACTTC.

This clonotype was found a few times. V and J are TRBV7-6 and TRBJ2-1; D is possibly TRBD1 or TRBD2 (6 bases each). The CDR3 is 14 residues long. Germline V gene lookup returns CDR1 SGHVS and CDR2 FNYEAQ. The V gene lost 9 bases and the J gene lost 10 bases, with 22 bases spanning the gap. The CDR3 bases are TGTGCCAGAAAAGGGGGACTGCCCTTTGAGGAGCAGTTCTTC. Translation: CARKGGLPFEEQFF.

The chain recombines TRBV5-1 with TRBJ1-1, with 7 bases identical to TRBD1. Trimming at V came to 7 bases and at J to 1 base, leaving 7 bases not matched to a gene. The CDR3 is 14 residues long. Germline CDR1 and CDR2: SGHRS and YFSETQ. CDR3 nucleotide sequence: TGCGCCAGCTACGCCGGGACAGCGAACACTGAAGCTTTCTTT. Residues: CASYAGTANTEAFF.

This chain links TRBV12-3 or TRBV12-4 with TRBJ2-1; D call uncertain. The CDR3 consists of 13 residues. The ends were cut back, 1 base at V and 6 bases at J, with 7 bases in the middle. The CDR3 nucleotides read TGTGCCAGCAGTTTAGTAAGTCGCAATGAGCAGTTCTTC. Its protein is CASSLVSRNEQFF.

Points on this clonotype: Being one base from a much bigger clone, this may be a read error. This rearrangement joins TRBV10-3 to TRBJ2-3; 7 nucleotides match TRBD2. The CDR3 contains 15 residues. Germline V gene sequence: CDR1 ENHRY, CDR2 SYGVKD. As DNA, the CDR3 is TGTGCCATCAAGGATAAACCGACTAGCACAGATACGCGGTATTTT. Encoded protein: CAIKDKPTSTDTRYF.

V usage is TRBV20-1 and J usage is TRBJ1-6; 8 bases are a match to TRBD1. The CDR3 consists of 17 residues. With V trimmed by 0 bases and J by 6 bases, 10 bases remained unmatched. Germline values: CDR1 DFQATT, CDR2 SNEGSKA (reference sequence). The CDR3 protein is CSARDNSGGKSNSPLHF. CDR3 DNA: TGCAGTGCTAGAGATAACTCAGGGGGCAAGAGTAATTCACCCCTCCACTTT.

The V gene is TRBV7-2, the J gene TRBJ2-1; the match to TRBD2 covers 7 bases. The trim removed 0 bases at V and 6 bases at J, leaving 5 bases unmatched. The CDR3 length is 15 residues. Germline V lookup: CDR1 SGHTA, CDR2 FQGNSA. The CDR3 loop reads CASSLASGWGNEQFF. For the CDR3, the DNA is TGTGCCAGCAGCTTAGCTAGCGGGTGGGGCAATGAGCAGTTCTTC.

The rearrangement uses TRBV27 and TRBJ2-3; D not certain. The CDR3 covers 15 residues. The germline V gene encodes CDR1 MNHEY and CDR2 SMNVEV (reference sequence). V was cut by 1 base and J by 2 bases, with 10 bases left in between. In nucleotides, the CDR3 is TGTGCCAGCAGTTTATTCGCAGGCCACACAGATACGCAGTATTTT. Translated, it gives CASSLFAGHTDTQYF.

This clonotype has a handful of counts. The chain employs TRBV12-3 or TRBV12-4 and TRBJ2-4; perhaps D is TRBD1 or TRBD2 (5 bases each). This CDR3 comprises 16 residues. V shed 3 bases and J shed 0 bases, with 12 bases lying between them. The CDR3 coding sequence is TGTGCCAGCAGTTTCCCTGGGACGCTAGCCAAAAACATTCAGTACTTC. Its translation: CASSFPGTLAKNIQYF.

This clonotype was detected many times. CDR3 in amino acids: CSARREGEGGTQYF. The CDR3, as DNA: TGCAGTGCTAGGCGGGAGGGGGAAGGAGGTACGCAGTATTTT. The rearrangement joins TRBV20-1 to TRBJ2-3; 9 positions match TRBD2. V was clipped by 3 bases and J by 8 bases; unmatched bases: 9. The CDR3 length is 14 residues. Germline V gives CDR1 DFQATT, CDR2 SNEGSKA (reference sequence).

The chain has TRBV4-1 and TRBJ1-4, with D hard to call. The CDR3 length is 14 residues. V was trimmed by 4 bases and J by 5 bases, leaving 11 bases between them. Germline lookup yields CDR1 MGHRA and CDR2 YSYEKL. CDR3 sequence reads: CASSRGRLNEKLFF. CDR3 sequence (DNA): TGCGCCAGCAGCCGTGGGAGGCTGAATGAAAAACTGTTTTTT.

This chain links TRBV28 with TRBJ1-5; a possible D gene is TRBD1 (5 bases). The V gene's germline CDR1 is MDHEN and CDR2 SYDVKM. Trimming left V 0 bases short and J 5 bases short, with 17 bases between. This CDR3 has 17 residues. CDR3 in amino acids: CASSLWRKRDSYQPQHF. The CDR3 DNA sequence: TGTGCCAGCAGTTTATGGCGTAAAAGAGACAGTTATCAGCCCCAGCATTTT.

A word on this clonotype: Sequence at one end of the junction differs from germline and may be a read error. The J gene is TRBJ2-1, the V gene TRBV18; 10 positions agree with TRBD2. From germline, CDR1 is KGHSH and CDR2 LQKENI. This CDR3 region has 15 residues. This CDR3 is CASSLLAGASGEQSF. In DNA form, the CDR3 reads TGTGCCAGCTCACTTCTAGCGGGGGCTTCTGGTGAGCAGTCCTTC.

The table lists this clonotype with a few counts. The chain couples TRBV2 to TRBJ1-5, with 10 bases fitting TRBD1. The V and J ends lost 2 bases and 3 bases, in that order; junction bases with no gene match: 10. Germline V gene lookup returns CDR1 SNHLY and CDR2 FYNNEI. This CDR3 is built from 18 residues. The DNA for the CDR3 is TGTGCCAGCAGTGAACCCCGACAGGGGGCAATACACAATCAGCCCCAGCATTTT. Its protein is CASSEPRQGAIHNQPQHF. Together with reference TRBV2 and TRBJ1-5, the CDR3 gives the full variable domain: EPEVTQTPSHQVTQMGQEVILRCVPISNHLYFYWYRQILGQKVEFLVSFYNNEISEKSEIFDDQFSVERPDGSNFTLKIRSTKLEDSAMYFCASSEPRQGAIHNQPQHFGDGTRLSIL.

This chain links TRBV4-1 with TRBJ1-5, with 7 bases matching TRBD1. Trimming removed 4 bases from V and 2 bases from J; junction bases left unmatched: 8. Germline CDR1 is MGHRA and CDR2 is YSYEKL. The CDR3 length is 16 residues. Written as DNA, the CDR3 is TGCGCCAGCAGCCCCCTGGCAGGGGGAGGCAATCAGCCCCAGCATTTT. Its translation is CASSPLAGGGNQPQHF.

About this clonotype itself: An end of the junction does not agree with germline; a read error may underlie this. The chain joins TRBV20-1 to TRBJ1-6; D is perhaps TRBD1 (5 bases). This CDR3 is 15 amino acids long. Germline CDR1 is DFQATT and CDR2 is SNEGSKA (reference sequence). CDR3 in DNA: TGCAGTGCTAAGCGTGGGGGATCCTATAATCCACCCCTCCACTTT. Encoded protein: CSAKRGGSYNPPLHF.

As to this clonotype: The junction shows a germline mismatch at one end, possibly a read error. V gene TRBV5-1 combines with J gene TRBJ1-4, with 8 bases lining up with TRBD1. The V gene's germline CDR1 is SGHRS and CDR2 YFSETQ. The CDR3 totals 14 residues. DNA for the CDR3: TGCGCCAGCACTTTCCAGGGGGCTAATGAAAAACCGTTTTTT. This sequence encodes CASTFQGANEKPFF.

V is TRBV9 and J is TRBJ2-5, with 8 bases that match TRBD1. After removal of 3 bases from V and 1 base from J, the junction contained 5 bases not matched to a gene. The CDR3 runs to 15 residues. From germline, CDR1 is SGDLS and CDR2 YYNGEE. The DNA of the CDR3 is TGTGCCAGCAGCGCCCAGGGGGCCACCCAAGAGACCCAGTACTTC. Protein sequence: CASSAQGATQETQYF. Variable domain in full (rest from reference TRBV9 and TRBJ2-5): DSGVTQTPKHLITATGQRVTLRCSPRSGDLSVYWYQQSLDQGLQFLIQYYNGEERAKGNILERFSAQQFPDLHSELNLSSLELGDSALYFCASSAQGATQETQYFGPGTRLLVL.

This chain connects TRBV6-6 to TRBJ2-7; 8 bases agree with TRBD2. Germline-derived CDR1 and CDR2 are MNHNY and SVGAGI (reference sequence). This CDR3 comprises 15 residues. The V segment lost 1 base and the J segment 2 bases; nucleotides outside the gene matches: 4. CDR3 sequence reads: CASSYLAGNPYEQYF. The CDR3, as DNA: TGTGCCAGCAGTTACTTAGCGGGGAATCCCTACGAGCAGTACTTC.

This clonotype was recorded a few times. The V gene is TRBV5-4, the J gene TRBJ2-3; TRBD2 matches 10 bases. Looked up from germline, CDR1 is SGHNT and CDR2 is YYREEE (reference sequence). The CDR3 totals 16 residues. J lost 9 bases, V lost 2 bases, and 12 bases had no gene match. CDR3 amino acids: CASSFLAGGRGVTQYF. Written as DNA, the CDR3 is TGTGCCAGCAGCTTCTTAGCGGGAGGTAGAGGGGTCACGCAGTATTTT.

This sequence joins TRBV12-5 and TRBJ2-1; D unresolved. Looked up from germline, CDR1 is LGHNT and CDR2 is FRNRAP. CDR3 length: 12 amino acids. V shed 4 bases and J shed 5 bases, with 6 bases lying between them. CDR3 amino acids: CASGSLNNEQFF. CDR3 sequence (DNA): TGTGCTAGTGGTTCCCTGAACAATGAGCAGTTCTTC.

This clonotype was recorded a few times. This sequence joins TRBV10-3 and TRBJ1-2; tentative D call: TRBD1 (5 bases). V dropped 0 bases and J dropped 2 bases, with 10 bases sitting between them. Germline lookup yields CDR1 ENHRY and CDR2 SYGVKD. The CDR3 sequence is 15 residues long. CDR3: CAISESSRDNYGYTF. As DNA, the CDR3 is TGTGCCATCAGTGAGTCGTCCCGGGACAACTATGGCTACACCTTC.

The chain uses TRBV27 and TRBJ1-2; maybe TRBD1 (5 bases). V lost 1 base, J lost 2 bases, and 14 bases lay in between. This CDR3 spans 16 amino acids. Looked up from germline, CDR1 is MNHEY and CDR2 is SMNVEV (reference sequence). The CDR3 bases are TGTGCCAGCAGTTTATTATCTGGGGGAAGGAACTATGGCTACACCTTC. Encoded protein: CASSLLSGGRNYGYTF.

The chain joins TRBV28 to TRBJ2-3, with 8 bases identical to TRBD1. The V gene's germline CDR1 is MDHEN and CDR2 SYDVKM. The CDR3 spans 14 residues. J lost 5 bases, V lost 3 bases, and 4 bases had no gene match. CDR3 DNA sequence: TGTGCCAGCAGTTTCCTCGGACAGGGAGATACGCAGTATTTT. Translation gives CASSFLGQGDTQYF.

This clonotype was seen only a few times. V is TRBV10-3 and J is TRBJ2-1; TRBD2 agrees at 9 bases. Trimming at V came to 2 bases and at J to 15 bases, leaving 11 bases not matched to a gene. The CDR3 contains 14 residues. Germline V gives CDR1 ENHRY, CDR2 SYGVKD. The CDR3 DNA follows: TGTGCCATCAGTGAGATGCCTAGCGGGGCGTTCGGGTTCTTC. This translates into CAISEMPSGAFGFF.

This clonotype was counted between two and nine times. This chain links TRBV4-1 with TRBJ1-2; D gene unclear. Trimming took 1 base from V and 0 from J, leaving 9 bases between them. CDR1 and CDR2 (germline): MGHRA, YSYEKL. The CDR3 loop spans 15 amino acids. This CDR3 is CASSQGLIANYGYTF. The CDR3 coding sequence is TGCGCCAGCAGCCAAGGTCTAATAGCTAACTATGGCTACACCTTC.

The CDR3 loop reads CASSLGGMTDTQYF. The CDR3 nucleotides are TGTGCCAGCAGCTTGGGGGGTATGACAGATACGCAGTATTTT. V and J are TRBV5-6 and TRBJ2-3, with no clear D. The CDR3 is 14 residues long. V lost 0 bases to trimming and J lost 3 bases, with 8 bases between them. The germline gives CDR1 SGHDT, CDR2 YYEEEE.

The chain links TRBV9 to TRBJ1-4, with D hard to call. This CDR3 region has 15 residues. The germline CDR1 and CDR2 sequences are SGDLS and YYNGEE. Trimming pared 0 bases from V and 4 bases from J, leaving 10 bases between. The chain's CDR3 is CASSVASGFNEKLFF. CDR3 coding DNA: TGTGCCAGCAGCGTAGCGTCGGGGTTTAATGAAAAACTGTTTTTT.